The rows below give T cell receptor beta chains drawn from one sample of a study of T cells in Graves' hyperthyroidism and ophthalmopathy. TCRdb reprocessed the multiplex PCR reads via MiXCR and lists one record per CDR3 protein. The data contain 300,000 to 450,000 distinct CDR3 sequences, roughly an eighth of them seen just once; the ten biggest clones take up 9.2%. Sequencing was done on a sample of blood. Receptor source: a young woman with Graves' hyperthyroidism. Both conserved end residues are part of each CDR3. D genes are given only for firm matches. A row's size may be missing; if present it is once, few, many or a size class.

j_call,d_call,v_call,clone_size,cdr3_nt,cdr3_aa
TRBJ1-5,-,TRBV6-1,-,TGTGCCAGCAGTGAATTAGTCGATCGAATCAAGCATTTT,CASSELVDRIKHF
TRBJ2-1,TRBD2,TRBV10-3,-,TGTGCCACGAAGACTAGCGGGAGTACCAATGAGCAGTTCTTC,CATKTSGSTNEQFF
TRBJ1-1,-,TRBV19,many,TGTGCCAGTAGTATGAGGGGTCTTATGAACACTGAAGCTTTCTTT,CASSMRGLMNTEAFF
TRBJ2-1,-,TRBV5-1,many,TGCGCCAGCAGCAATGGAGGGGGGTTCTACAATGAGCAGTTCTTC,CASSNGGGFYNEQFF
TRBJ2-5,-,TRBV24-1,many,TGTGCCACCAGCCCAGGTTGGGGTGAAGAGACCCAGTACTTC,CATSPGWGEETQYF
TRBJ1-3,-,TRBV28,many,TGTGCCAGCAGTTCGCGGGCTTTCTCTGGAAACACCATATATTTT,CASSSRAFSGNTIYF
TRBJ1-2,-,TRBV6-2/TRBV6-3,-,TGTGCCAGCAGACCCACACCTGTCTATGGCTACACCTTC,CASRPTPVYGYTF
TRBJ1-2,-,TRBV7-2,many,TGTGCCAGCAACGCAATCCGGGACACCTATGGCTACACCTTC,CASNAIRDTYGYTF
TRBJ2-2,-,TRBV7-9,many,TGTGCCAGCAGCTCGGGGTACACCGGGGAGCTGTTTTTT,CASSSGYTGELFF
TRBJ2-1,-,TRBV10-3,-,TGTGCCATCAGCGTTCGGGGATCTTTCGCCGATGAGCAGTTCTTC,CAISVRGSFADEQFF
TRBJ1-2,-,TRBV28,-,TGTGCCAGCAGTTTCCGAGAGAGGTATGGCTACACCTTC,CASSFRERYGYTF
TRBJ1-5,-,TRBV19,few,TGTGCCAGTAGTACTTCTTGGCGGGGGGCTTGGCAGCCCCAGCATTTT,CASSTSWRGAWQPQHF
TRBJ2-7,-,TRBV2,few,TGTGCCAGCAGTGAAGGGGCGGTCCACGAGCAGTACTTC,CASSEGAVHEQYF
TRBJ2-3,TRBD2,TRBV20-1,many,TGCAGTGCCAGTCCCGCGGGGGGCGTAGATACGCAGTATTTT,CSASPAGGVDTQYF
TRBJ2-1,TRBD2,TRBV5-1,few,TGCGCCAGCAGCGTAGATCCTGGTTCGGGGGGGGGGAGGAATGAGCAGTTCTTC,CASSVDPGSGGGRNEQFF
TRBJ1-6,-,TRBV20-1,-,TGCAGTGCTAGAGATACCAGGGGAAAAAGGGCTTCACCCCTCCACTTT,CSARDTRGKRASPLHF
TRBJ2-7,-,TRBV28,few,TGTGCCAGCAGGCCATCAGGCCCCTACGAGCAGTACTTC,CASRPSGPYEQYF